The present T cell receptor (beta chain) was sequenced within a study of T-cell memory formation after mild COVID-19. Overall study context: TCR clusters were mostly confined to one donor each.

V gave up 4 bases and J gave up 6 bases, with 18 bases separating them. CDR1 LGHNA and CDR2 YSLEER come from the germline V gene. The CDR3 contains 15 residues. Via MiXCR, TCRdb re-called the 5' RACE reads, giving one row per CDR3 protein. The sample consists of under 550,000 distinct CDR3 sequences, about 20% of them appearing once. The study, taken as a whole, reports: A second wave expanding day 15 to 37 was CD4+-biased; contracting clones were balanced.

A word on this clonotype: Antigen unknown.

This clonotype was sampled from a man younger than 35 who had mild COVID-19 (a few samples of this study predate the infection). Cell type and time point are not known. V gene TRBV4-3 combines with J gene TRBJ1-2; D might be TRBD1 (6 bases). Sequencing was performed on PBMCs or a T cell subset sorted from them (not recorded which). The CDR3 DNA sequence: TGCGCCAGCAGCCTAAGGGGGGCAGGGAGGAATGGCTACACCTTC. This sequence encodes CASSLRGAGRNGYTF.